The T cell receptor beta chain under discussion was sequenced for a study of T cell responses to AZD1222 COVID-19 vaccine. Whole-study findings and limits: Just five or six AZD1222 recipients were seropositive at baseline. Clonal diversity was possibly underestimated, and the donors were mostly white British, with more females. Sampling that yielded the repertoires occurred only after the peak T cell response.

The length of the CDR3 is 13 residues. Per germline, CDR1 SEHNR and CDR2 FQNEAQ (reference sequence). V shed 8 bases and J 3 bases; nucleotides not matched to a gene: 4. On this clone itself: The antigen is not known.

The study pooled second doses at about 4 or about 12 weeks. Only in-frame clones appear in the TCRdb table, and some are missing; sequencing was by immunoSEQ multiplex PCR. The data contain about 34,000 clones, about 84% of them singletons. The TCR comes from an adult who received the AZD1222 COVID-19 vaccine. Sequenced material: peripheral blood, taken 28 days after the second AZD1222 dose. This sequence joins TRBV7-9 and TRBJ2-7; 10 nucleotides line up with TRBD1. CDR3: CASQGDRGYEQYF. As DNA, the CDR3 is TGTGCCAGCCAGGGGGACAGGGGCTACGAGCAGTACTTC. The entire variable domain, with the rest obtained from reference TRBV7-9 and TRBJ2-7, is as follows: DTGVSQNPRHKITKRGQNVTFRCDPISEHNRLYWYRQTLGQGPEFLTYFQNEAQLEKSRLLSDRFSAERPKGSFSTLEIQRTEQGDSAMYLCASQGDRGYEQYFGPGTRLTVT.